The clone carrying this TCR beta chain was observed at least ten times. The entry originates in a study of patients and donors after allogeneic stem cell transplantation. TCRdb re-called the RT-PCR reads through MiXCR, storing one row per CDR3 protein. The sample includes roughly 4,500 distinct CDR3 sequences, roughly 16% of them seen just once. The CDR3 runs to 13 residues. The junction had 6 bases not matched to a gene; V was cut back by 4 bases and J by 7 bases. Sequenced material: blood, either unsorted or a sorted T cell fraction (not recorded which). This receptor was obtained from a human donor who was either an allogeneic HSCT recipient or a stem cell or donor lymphocyte infusion donor (not recorded which). It is not recorded whose cells these are; they may come from a transplant donor. The rearrangement joins TRBV23-1 to TRBJ1-1, with TRBD1 matching over 7 bases. TRBV23-1 is given ORF status, its function remaining uncertain. The chain's CDR3 is CASSLRGLGEAFF. The CDR3 DNA is TGCGCCAGCAGTCTTAGGGGGCTGGGTGAAGCTTTCTTT.